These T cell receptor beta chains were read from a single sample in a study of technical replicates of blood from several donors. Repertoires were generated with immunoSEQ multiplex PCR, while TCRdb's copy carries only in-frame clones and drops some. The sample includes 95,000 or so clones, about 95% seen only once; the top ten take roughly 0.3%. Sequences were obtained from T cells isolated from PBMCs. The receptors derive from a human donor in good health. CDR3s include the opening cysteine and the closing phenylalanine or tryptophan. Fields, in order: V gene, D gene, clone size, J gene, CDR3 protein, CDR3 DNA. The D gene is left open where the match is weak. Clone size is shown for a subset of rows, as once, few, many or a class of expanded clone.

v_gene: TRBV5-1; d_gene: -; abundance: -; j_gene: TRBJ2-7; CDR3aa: CASSSSTAQYF; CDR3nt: TGCGCCAGCAGCTCTAGTACGGCGCAGTACTTC
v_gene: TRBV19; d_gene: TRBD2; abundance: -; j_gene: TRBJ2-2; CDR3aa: CASVRTSGRVGELFF; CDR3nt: TGTGCCAGTGTAAGGACTAGCGGGAGAGTCGGGGAGCTGTTTTTT
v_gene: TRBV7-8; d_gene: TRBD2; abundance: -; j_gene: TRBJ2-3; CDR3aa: CASSTLAGGGDTQYF; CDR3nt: TGTGCCAGCAGCACACTAGCGGGAGGTGGAGATACGCAGTATTTT
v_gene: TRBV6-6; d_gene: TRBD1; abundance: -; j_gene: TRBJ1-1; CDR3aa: CASSYVPTGMDTEAFF; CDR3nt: TGTGCCAGCAGTTACGTTCCGACAGGGATGGACACTGAAGCTTTCTTT
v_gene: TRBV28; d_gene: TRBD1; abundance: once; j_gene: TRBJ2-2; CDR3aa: CASRGGRDREELFF; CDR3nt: TGTGCCAGCAGGGGGGGTCGGGACAGGGAGGAGCTGTTTTTT
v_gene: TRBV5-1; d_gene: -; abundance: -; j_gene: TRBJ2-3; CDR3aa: CASSSARSTDTQYF; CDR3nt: TGCGCCAGCAGCTCCGCTAGGAGCACAGATACGCAGTATTTT
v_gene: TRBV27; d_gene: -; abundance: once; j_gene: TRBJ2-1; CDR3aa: CASSFREINNEQFF; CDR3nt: TGTGCCAGCAGTTTCCGGGAGATAAACAATGAGCAGTTCTTC
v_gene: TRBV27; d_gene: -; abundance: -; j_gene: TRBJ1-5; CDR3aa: CASSLADSNQPQHF; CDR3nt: TGTGCCAGCAGTTTGGCTGATAGCAATCAGCCCCAGCATTTT
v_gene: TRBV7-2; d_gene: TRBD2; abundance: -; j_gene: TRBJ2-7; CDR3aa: CASSFSGRGDEQYF; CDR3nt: TGTGCCAGCAGCTTTAGCGGGAGGGGGGACGAGCAGTACTTC
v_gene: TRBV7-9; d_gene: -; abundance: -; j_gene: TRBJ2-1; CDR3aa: CASSPDTYEHEQFF; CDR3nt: TGTGCCAGCAGCCCAGACACGTACGAACATGAGCAGTTCTTC
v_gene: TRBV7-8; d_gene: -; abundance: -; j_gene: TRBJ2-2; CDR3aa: CASSPTGYTGELFF; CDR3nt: TGTGCCAGCAGCCCTACAGGTTACACCGGGGAGCTGTTTTTT
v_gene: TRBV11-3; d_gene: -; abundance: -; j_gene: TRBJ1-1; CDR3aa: CASSLAEYTEAFF; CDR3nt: TGTGCCAGCAGCTTAGCTGAGTACACTGAAGCTTTCTTT
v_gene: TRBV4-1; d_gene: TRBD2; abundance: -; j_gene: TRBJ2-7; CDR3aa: CASSQELAGAYEQYF; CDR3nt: TGCGCCAGCAGCCAAGAACTAGCGGGAGCCTACGAGCAGTACTTC
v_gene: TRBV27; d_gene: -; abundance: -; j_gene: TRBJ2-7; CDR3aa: CASSENSLEQYF; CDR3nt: TGTGCCAGCAGTGAGAACTCCCTCGAGCAGTACTTC
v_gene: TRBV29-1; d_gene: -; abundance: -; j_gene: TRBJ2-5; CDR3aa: CSVGGVQETQYF; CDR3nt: TGCAGCGTTGGGGGCGTTCAAGAGACCCAGTACTTC
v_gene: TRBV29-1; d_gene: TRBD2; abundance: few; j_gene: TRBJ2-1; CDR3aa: CSVGLAGDPYNEQFF; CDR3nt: TGCAGCGTTGGGCTAGCGGGAGACCCCTACAATGAGCAGTTCTTC
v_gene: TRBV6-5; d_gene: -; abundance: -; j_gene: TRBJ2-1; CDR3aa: CASSYGGNEQFF; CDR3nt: TGTGCCAGCAGTTACGGGGGGAATGAGCAGTTCTTC
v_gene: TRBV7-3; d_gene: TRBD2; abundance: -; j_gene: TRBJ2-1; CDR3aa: CASSLSATSFPYNEQFF; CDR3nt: TGTGCCAGCAGCTTATCCGCGACTAGCTTCCCGTACAATGAGCAGTTCTTC
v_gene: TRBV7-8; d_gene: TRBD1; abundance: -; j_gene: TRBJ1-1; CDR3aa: CASSLTFFGQGTEAFF; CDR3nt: TGTGCCAGCAGCTTAACTTTTTTCGGACAGGGGACTGAAGCTTTCTTT
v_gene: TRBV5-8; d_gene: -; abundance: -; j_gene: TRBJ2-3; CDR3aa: CASSLGDPGTDTQYF; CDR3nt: TGTGCCAGCAGCTTAGGGGATCCCGGCACAGATACGCAGTATTTT
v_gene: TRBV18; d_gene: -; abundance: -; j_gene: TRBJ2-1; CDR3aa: CASSPGSTILYNEQFF; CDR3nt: TGTGCCAGCTCACCCGGGAGCACTATCCTATACAATGAGCAGTTCTTC
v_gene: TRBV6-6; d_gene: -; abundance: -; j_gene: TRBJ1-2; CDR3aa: CASRDSLLYGYTF; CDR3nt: TGTGCCAGCAGGGACAGTCTGCTATATGGCTACACCTTC
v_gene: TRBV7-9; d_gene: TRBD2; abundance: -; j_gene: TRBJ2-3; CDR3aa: CASSLGLADSTDTQYF; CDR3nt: TGTGCCAGCAGCTTAGGACTAGCGGACAGCACAGATACGCAGTATTTT
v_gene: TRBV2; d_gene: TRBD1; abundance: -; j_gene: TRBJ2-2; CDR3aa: CASSVGTARLGELFF; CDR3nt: TGTGCCAGCAGTGTTGGGACAGCCCGTTTGGGGGAGCTGTTTTTT
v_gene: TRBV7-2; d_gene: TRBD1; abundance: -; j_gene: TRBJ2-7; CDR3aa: CASSLGTGYEQYF; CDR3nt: TGTGCCAGCAGCTTAGGGACAGGTTACGAGCAGTACTTC
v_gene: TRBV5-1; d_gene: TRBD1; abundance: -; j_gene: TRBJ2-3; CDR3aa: CASSPDRVATDTQYF; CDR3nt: TGCGCCAGCAGCCCCGACAGGGTAGCTACAGATACGCAGTATTTT
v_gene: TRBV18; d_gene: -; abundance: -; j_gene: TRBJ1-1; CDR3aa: CASSPRAKQITNTEAFF; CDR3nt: TGTGCCAGCTCACCACGAGCCAAACAGATTACGAACACTGAAGCTTTCTTT
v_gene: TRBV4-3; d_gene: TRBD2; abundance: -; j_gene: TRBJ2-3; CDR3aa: CASSQRAGASDTQYF; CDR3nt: TGCGCCAGCAGCCAGAGAGCGGGAGCTTCAGATACGCAGTATTTT
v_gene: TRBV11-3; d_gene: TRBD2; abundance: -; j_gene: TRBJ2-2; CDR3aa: CASSRSGSTGELFF; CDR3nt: TGTGCCAGCAGCCGAAGCGGGAGCACCGGGGAGCTGTTTTTT
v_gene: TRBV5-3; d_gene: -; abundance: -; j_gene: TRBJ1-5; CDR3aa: CARTGQPQHF; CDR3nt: TGTGCCAGAACGGGGCAGCCCCAGCATTTT
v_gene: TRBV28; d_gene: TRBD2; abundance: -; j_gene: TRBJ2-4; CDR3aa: CASSTTSGQSGQYF; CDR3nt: TGTGCCAGCAGTACCACTAGCGGCCAAAGCGGTCAGTACTTC
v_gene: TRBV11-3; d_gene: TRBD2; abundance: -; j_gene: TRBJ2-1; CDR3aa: CASSFSSGVYNEQFF; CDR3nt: TGTGCCAGCAGCTTTTCCAGCGGGGTTTACAATGAGCAGTTCTTC
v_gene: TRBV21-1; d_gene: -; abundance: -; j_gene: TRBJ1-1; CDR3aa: CASIGHCTEAFF; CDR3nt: TGTGCCAGCATCGGACATTGCACTGAAGCTTTCTTT
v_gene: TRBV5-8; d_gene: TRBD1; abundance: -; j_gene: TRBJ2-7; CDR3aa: CASSLTGVHEQYF; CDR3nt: TGTGCCAGCAGCTTAACAGGGGTCCACGAGCAGTACTTC
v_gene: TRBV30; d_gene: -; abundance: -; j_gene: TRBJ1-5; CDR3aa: CAWSVTSGVQPQHF; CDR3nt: TGTGCCTGGAGTGTTACATCGGGGGTTCAGCCCCAGCATTTT
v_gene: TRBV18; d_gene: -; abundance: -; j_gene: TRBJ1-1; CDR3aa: CASSLEMNTEAFF; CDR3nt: TGTGCCAGCTCTCTAGAGATGAACACTGAAGCTTTCTTT
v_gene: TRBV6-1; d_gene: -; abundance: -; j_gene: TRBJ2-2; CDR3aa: CASGGSLDTGELFF; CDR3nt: TGTGCCAGCGGAGGGTCGCTGGACACCGGGGAGCTGTTTTTT
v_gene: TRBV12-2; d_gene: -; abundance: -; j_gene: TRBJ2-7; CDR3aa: CASRSHPRKGEAYEQYF; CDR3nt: TGTGCAAGTCGCTCGCACCCTCGAAAGGGGGAAGCCTACGAGCAGTACTTC
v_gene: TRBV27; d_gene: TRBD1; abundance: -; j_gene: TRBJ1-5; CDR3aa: CASGRVGTGKLGQPQHF; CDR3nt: TGTGCCAGCGGACGAGTTGGGACAGGAAAATTGGGTCAGCCCCAGCATTTT
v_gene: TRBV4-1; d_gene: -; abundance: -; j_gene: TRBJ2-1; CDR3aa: CASSQEGGWDEQFF; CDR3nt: TGCGCCAGCAGCCAAGAAGGAGGGTGGGATGAGCAGTTCTTC